The rows below give T cell receptor beta chains drawn from one sample of a study of vaccination and CD4 T cells after COVID-19. The antigens these receptors bind are not known. TCRdb recomputed calls from the PCR reads with MiXCR, one row per CDR3 protein. The sample shows fewer than 20,000 distinct CDR3 sequences, more than 45% of them seen only once. The material was CD4+ T cells from blood, cultured in vitro, obtained before SARS-CoV-2 vaccination. These receptors were taken from a human donor who had recovered from COVID-19. CDR3s include the opening cysteine and the closing phenylalanine or tryptophan. The D gene is left open where the match is weak. Expanded clones are given a class, and other clones once, few, many or no size at all.

J gene: TRBJ1-2
clone size: few
V gene: TRBV7-8
D gene: .
CDR3 protein: CASSWDRAHYTF
CDR3 DNA: TGTGCCAGCAGCTGGGACCGGGCCCACTACACCTTC

J gene: TRBJ1-2
clone size: .
V gene: TRBV5-1
D gene: TRBD1
CDR3 protein: CASSYGTAKVLNYGYTF
CDR3 DNA: TGCGCCAGCAGCTACGGGACAGCGAAAGTTCTAAACTATGGCTACACCTTC

J gene: TRBJ2-1
clone size: .
V gene: TRBV7-2
D gene: TRBD2
CDR3 protein: CASSLYDSGRAYNEQFF
CDR3 DNA: TGTGCCAGCAGCTTATATGACTCCGGGAGGGCCTACAATGAGCAGTTCTTC

J gene: TRBJ2-7
clone size: .
V gene: TRBV20-1
D gene: .
CDR3 protein: CSASAIRGPLNEQYF
CDR3 DNA: TGCAGTGCTAGCGCTATACGGGGCCCCCTCAACGAGCAGTACTTC

J gene: TRBJ2-3
clone size: few
V gene: TRBV20-1
D gene: .
CDR3 protein: CSARDSGAGGVEDTQYF
CDR3 DNA: TGCAGTGCTAGAGATTCGGGGGCCGGGGGTGTCGAAGATACGCAGTATTTT

J gene: TRBJ2-1
clone size: .
V gene: TRBV9
D gene: .
CDR3 protein: CASNVRDISYNEQFF
CDR3 DNA: TGTGCCAGCAACGTCCGGGACATCTCCTACAATGAGCAGTTCTTC

J gene: TRBJ1-6
clone size: few
V gene: TRBV11-2
D gene: .
CDR3 protein: CASSLDSDSPLHF
CDR3 DNA: TGTGCCAGCAGCTTGGACAGTGATTCACCCCTCCACTTT

J gene: TRBJ2-5
clone size: .
V gene: TRBV5-6
D gene: .
CDR3 protein: CASTREGSGIQETQYF
CDR3 DNA: TGTGCCAGCACTCGAGAGGGGTCGGGGATACAAGAGACCCAGTACTTC

J gene: TRBJ2-2
clone size: .
V gene: TRBV20-1
D gene: .
CDR3 protein: CSARKASGELFF
CDR3 DNA: TGCAGTGCTAGAAAGGCGTCCGGGGAGCTGTTTTTT

J gene: TRBJ2-5
clone size: .
V gene: TRBV18
D gene: TRBD1
CDR3 protein: CASSPFAGGEETQYF
CDR3 DNA: TGTGCCAGCTCACCATTCGCAGGGGGCGAAGAGACCCAGTACTTC

J gene: TRBJ2-1
clone size: once
V gene: TRBV6-1
D gene: TRBD1
CDR3 protein: CASSLNRGRGDNEQFF
CDR3 DNA: TGTGCCAGCAGTCTTAACAGGGGACGGGGAGACAATGAGCAGTTCTTC

J gene: TRBJ2-5
clone size: few
V gene: TRBV6-1
D gene: TRBD2
CDR3 protein: CASSPLAGGQETQYF
CDR3 DNA: TGTGCCAGCAGTCCACTAGCGGGGGGTCAAGAGACCCAGTACTTC

J gene: TRBJ1-5
clone size: .
V gene: TRBV19
D gene: .
CDR3 protein: CASSMPGWNQPQHF
CDR3 DNA: TGTGCCAGTAGTATGCCAGGTTGGAATCAGCCCCAGCATTTT

J gene: TRBJ2-3
clone size: few
V gene: TRBV29-1
D gene: .
CDR3 protein: CSVGGYTDTQYF
CDR3 DNA: TGCAGCGTTGGAGGATACACAGATACGCAGTATTTT

J gene: TRBJ2-3
clone size: .
V gene: TRBV25-1
D gene: .
CDR3 protein: CASSEKMTTSTDTQYF
CDR3 DNA: TGTGCCAGCAGTGAAAAGATGACGACTAGCACAGATACGCAGTATTTT

J gene: TRBJ1-1
clone size: .
V gene: TRBV15
D gene: TRBD1
CDR3 protein: CATSEQGAPNTEAFF
CDR3 DNA: TGTGCCACCAGCGAACAGGGGGCCCCTAACACTGAAGCTTTCTTT

J gene: TRBJ1-1
clone size: .
V gene: TRBV7-6
D gene: TRBD1
CDR3 protein: CASSSTGESTEAFF
CDR3 DNA: TGTGCCAGCAGCTCGACAGGGGAGTCCACTGAAGCTTTCTTT

J gene: TRBJ2-3
clone size: once
V gene: TRBV2
D gene: .
CDR3 protein: CASCYTDTQYF
CDR3 DNA: TGTGCCAGCTGTTACACAGATACGCAGTATTTT

J gene: TRBJ1-2
clone size: .
V gene: TRBV4-1
D gene: .
CDR3 protein: CASSQHEDSGAWGYTF
CDR3 DNA: TGCGCCAGCAGCCAACATGAGGACAGCGGGGCGTGGGGCTACACCTTC

J gene: TRBJ1-1
clone size: .
V gene: TRBV15
D gene: .
CDR3 protein: CATSRTVNTEAFF
CDR3 DNA: TGTGCCACCAGTAGGACAGTGAACACTGAAGCTTTCTTT

J gene: TRBJ1-1
clone size: .
V gene: TRBV6-2/TRBV6-3
D gene: .
CDR3 protein: CASSYSGGTEAFF
CDR3 DNA: TGTGCCAGCAGTTACTCGGGCGGCACTGAAGCTTTCTTT

J gene: TRBJ1-5
clone size: .
V gene: TRBV11-3
D gene: .
CDR3 protein: CASSFGGPNQPQHF
CDR3 DNA: TGTGCCAGCAGCTTCGGCGGACCGAATCAGCCCCAGCATTTT

J gene: TRBJ1-6
clone size: .
V gene: TRBV20-1
D gene: TRBD1
CDR3 protein: CSARERLTGALAPLHF
CDR3 DNA: TGCAGTGCTAGAGAGAGACTGACAGGGGCTCTGGCACCCCTCCACTTT

J gene: TRBJ1-1
clone size: .
V gene: TRBV12-3/TRBV12-4
D gene: .
CDR3 protein: CASSPLGGRGWLEAFF
CDR3 DNA: TGTGCCAGCAGTCCCCTCGGGGGCAGGGGCTGGCTTGAAGCTTTCTTT

J gene: TRBJ1-1
clone size: .
V gene: TRBV7-3
D gene: TRBD1
CDR3 protein: CASSSNRGDTEAFF
CDR3 DNA: TGTGCCAGCAGCTCGAACAGGGGTGACACTGAAGCTTTCTTT

J gene: TRBJ2-7
clone size: .
V gene: TRBV28
D gene: .
CDR3 protein: CASEGLVNEQYF
CDR3 DNA: TGTGCCAGCGAGGGGCTAGTGAACGAGCAGTACTTC